These 27 T cell receptor beta chains came from one sample sequenced in a study of cytomegalovirus exposure and HLA in healthy donors. The PCR used 60 Vbeta and 13 Jbeta primers. The repertoire was sequenced with immunoSEQ multiplex PCR; TCRdb's copy has only in-frame clones and lacks some. The sample holds around 110,000 clones, 70% to 80% seen once. Sample: PBMCs. Receptors were obtained from a boy aged 5 to 17 in good health and CMV-seronegative.

The V call is TRBV6-5, the J call TRBJ2-5; D possibly corresponds to TRBD1 (6 bases). Per the germline V gene, CDR1 is MNHEY and CDR2 is SVGAGI. Trimming cost V 7 bases and J 2 bases, with 11 bases left between them. This CDR3 has 13 residues. In nucleotides, the CDR3 is TGTGCCAGCAAGCCAGGACAGCAAGAGACCCAGTACTTC. Translation gives CASKPGQQETQYF.

This chain uses TRBV13 with TRBJ1-1; D is unresolved. This CDR3 is 15 amino acids long. Germline CDR1 reads PRHDT; CDR2 reads FYEKMQ (reference sequence). Deletions cut 7 bases from V and 4 bases from J, with 19 bases between. The CDR3 bases are TGTGCCAGCACCGACGCCGGTGGAGGGATCACTGAAGCTTTCTTT. This encodes CASTDAGGGITEAFF. The full variable domain, in which reference TRBV13 and TRBJ1-1 provide the parts outside the CDR3, is AAGVIQSPRHLIKEKRETATLKCYPIPRHDTVYWYQQGPGQDPQFLISFYEKMQSDKGSIPDRFSAQQFSDYHSELNMSSLELGDSALYFCASTDAGGGITEAFFGQGTRLTVV.

The count of this clone is one. This sequence joins TRBV7-2 and TRBJ2-2; 9 bases are a match to TRBD1. V lost 5 bases and J lost 6; bases outside the gene matches: 10. The CDR3 is made up of 16 amino acids. Germline V gene lookup returns CDR1 SGHTA and CDR2 FQGNSA. The CDR3 DNA follows: TGTGCCAGCAGCCCTTTTCCGGGACAGGGAGCCGGGGAGCTGTTTTTT. This gives the protein CASSPFPGQGAGELFF.

The V and J genes are TRBV7-8 and TRBJ1-5; TRBD1 is a possible D gene (5 bases). V was cut by 5 bases and J by 0 bases, with 14 bases left in between. Germline V gene sequence: CDR1 SGHVS, CDR2 FQNEAQ. The CDR3 spans 16 residues. In DNA, the CDR3 is TGTGCCAGCAGCCCCCTTAGCAGGGATAGCAATCAGCCCCAGCATTTT. Its translation is CASSPLSRDSNQPQHF.

The chain links TRBV9 to TRBJ1-4; D is ambiguous. CDR1 and CDR2 from the germline V gene are SGDLS and YYNGEE. The ends were cut back, 3 bases at V and 3 bases at J, with 9 bases in the middle. The CDR3 has 14 residues. DNA of the CDR3: TGTGCCAGCAGCGCGAATGGAGCTAATGAAAAACTGTTTTTT. Protein sequence: CASSANGANEKLFF. Based on the CDR3 plus reference TRBV9 and TRBJ1-4, the full variable domain is DSGVTQTPKHLITATGQRVTLRCSPRSGDLSVYWYQQSLDQGLQFLIQYYNGEERAKGNILERFSAQQFPDLHSELNLSSLELGDSALYFCASSANGANEKLFFGSGTQLSVL.

The chain uses TRBV13 and TRBJ2-5; TRBD2 aligns across 9 bases. The CDR3 runs 17 residues. Germline V gene lookup returns CDR1 PRHDT and CDR2 FYEKMQ (reference sequence). The V and J ends lost 1 base and 3 bases, in that order; junction bases with no gene match: 9. CDR3 region: CASSLASETSGKETQYF. The CDR3 DNA reads as TGTGCCAGCAGCTTAGCTTCCGAGACTAGCGGAAAAGAGACCCAGTACTTC.

This sequence joins TRBV12-5 and TRBJ2-7; D gene uncertain. The CDR3 consists of 14 residues. Germline V gene data show CDR1 as LGHNT and CDR2 as FRNRAP. V dropped 0 bases and J dropped 2 bases, with 8 bases sitting between them. CDR3 protein: CASGLVPTTYEQYF. The CDR3 DNA reads TGTGCTAGTGGTTTGGTACCAACTACCTACGAGCAGTACTTC.

The gene calls are TRBV7-9 and TRBJ1-1; possibly TRBD1 for D (5 bases). The CDR3 loop spans 15 amino acids. Trimming took off 5 bases at V and 5 bases at J, with 18 bases between the two ends. CDR1 and CDR2 from the germline V gene are SEHNR and FQNEAQ (reference sequence). The CDR3 sequence is CASSPRGGGSTEAFF. The CDR3 DNA is TGTGCCAGCAGCCCCCGGGGCGGAGGGAGTACTGAAGCTTTCTTT.

This clone occurred a few times. V gene TRBV28 combines with J gene TRBJ2-3; perhaps TRBD2 as D (6 bases). The CDR3 has 15 residues. CDR1 and CDR2 (germline): MDHEN, SYDVKM. Trimming stripped 1 base from V and 2 bases from J, with 10 bases between. Written as DNA, the CDR3 is TGTGCCAGCAGTTTATCCCTGGGACTCACAGATACGCAGTATTTT. It codes for CASSLSLGLTDTQYF.

In DNA form, the CDR3 reads TGTGCCAGCAGCCGCGGGACCGTAGCCTACAATGAGCAGTTCTTC. This codes for CASSRGTVAYNEQFF. This chain connects TRBV7-7 to TRBJ2-1, with D possibly matching TRBD2 (6 bases). V shed 5 bases and J shed 2 bases, with 13 bases lying between them. This CDR3 spans 15 amino acids. Germline V lookup: CDR1 SSHAT, CDR2 FNYEAQ (reference sequence).

The J gene is TRBJ1-4, the V gene TRBV27, with TRBD1 identical over 10 bases. The CDR3 has 14 amino acids. Germline assignment: CDR1 MNHEY and CDR2 SMNVEV (reference sequence). The V gene end was trimmed by 3 bases and the J gene end by 11 bases; junction bases not matched to a gene: 6. The CDR3 is CASSLWGTGDKLFF. CDR3 coding DNA: TGTGCCAGCAGTTTGTGGGGGACAGGGGACAAACTGTTTTTT.

V usage is TRBV4-3 and J usage is TRBJ2-1, with 7 bases that match TRBD2. From germline, CDR1 is LGHNA and CDR2 YSLEER. The length of the CDR3 is 16 residues. V lost 2 bases and J lost 4; bases outside the gene matches: 8. As DNA, the CDR3 is TGCGCCAGCAGCCAATCTTCTAGCGGCCCTTACAATGAGCAGTTCTTC. Its protein product is CASSQSSSGPYNEQFF.

The V gene is TRBV28, the J gene TRBJ2-4; weak D call: TRBD1 (5 bases). The CDR3 loop spans 16 amino acids. The germline V gene has CDR1 MDHEN and CDR2 SYDVKM. V was cut by 5 bases and J by 10 bases, with 24 bases left in between. CDR3 nucleotide sequence: TGTGCCAGCAGTGACCCGATTTGGGGCCTCCTTCCTATTCAGTACTTC. It yields the protein CASSDPIWGLLPIQYF.

In its sample, this clone was seen a few times. The genes are TRBV25-1 and TRBJ2-7; 7 positions match TRBD2. The germline gives CDR1 MGHDK, CDR2 SYGVNS. Trimming took 1 base from V and 2 from J; bases not matched to a gene: 11. This CDR3 has 17 amino acids. The chain's CDR3 is CASSELGRTGGTYEQYF. Here the CDR3 DNA reads TGTGCCAGCAGTGAATTGGGTAGGACGGGAGGTACCTACGAGCAGTACTTC.

The gene calls are TRBV5-1 and TRBJ1-3; the D is unclear. CDR3 length equals 13 residues. V gave up 4 bases and J gave up 0 bases, with 5 bases separating them. CDR1 SGHRS and CDR2 YFSETQ come from the germline V gene. CDR3 in amino acids: CASSASSGNTIYF. CDR3 sequence (DNA): TGCGCCAGCAGCGCGAGCTCTGGAAACACCATATATTTT.

The gene calls are TRBV7-9 and TRBJ2-7; TRBD2 agrees at 8 bases. CDR3 length: 14 amino acids. V gave up 3 bases and J gave up 4 bases; unmatched junction bases: 5. Germline V CDR1 and CDR2: SEHNR, FQNEAQ (reference sequence). The chain's CDR3 is CASSFRGGRYEQYF. The CDR3 coding sequence is TGTGCCAGCAGCTTTCGGGGGGGCAGATACGAGCAGTACTTC.

The chain has TRBV5-6 and TRBJ1-4, with D unclear. Trimming shortened V by 0 bases and J by 7 bases, and 13 bases separated the two germline ends. CDR3 length equals 15 residues. Germline lookup yields CDR1 SGHDT and CDR2 YYEEEE. CDR3 nucleotides: TGTGCCAGCAGCTTGGGGTGGTCGGGGAGTGAAAAACTGTTTTTT. It codes for CASSLGWSGSEKLFF.

V gene TRBV27 combines with J gene TRBJ2-1; 7 nucleotides line up with TRBD1. The V gene's germline CDR1 is MNHEY and CDR2 SMNVEV (reference sequence). J gave up 2 bases and V 3 bases, and 7 bases lay outside the gene matches. The CDR3 contains 16 residues. The chain's CDR3 is CASSFSTGTAYNEQFF. As DNA, the CDR3 is TGTGCCAGCAGTTTCTCTACCGGGACAGCCTACAATGAGCAGTTCTTC.

The chain recombines TRBV6-1 with TRBJ1-1; D gene ambiguous. Trimming removed 3 bases from V and 5 bases from J, with 16 bases in between. The CDR3 spans 15 residues. Germline values: CDR1 MNHNS, CDR2 SASEGT. CDR3: CASSEGRAGRTEAFF. The CDR3 bases are TGTGCCAGCAGTGAGGGTAGGGCGGGGAGGACTGAAGCTTTCTTT.

J is TRBJ1-1 and V is TRBV6-5; the D gene is possibly TRBD1 (6 bases). The V end lost 5 bases, the J end lost 1 base, and 8 bases lay between the germline ends. Germline-derived CDR1 and CDR2 are MNHEY and SVGAGI. This CDR3 has 13 amino acids. Here the CDR3 DNA reads TGTGCCAGCAGTAGACAGGCGAACACTGAAGCTTTCTTT. Protein product: CASSRQANTEAFF.

The rearrangement links TRBV4-1 to TRBJ1-4; 10 bases are a match to TRBD1. This CDR3 spans 15 amino acids. Germline V gene sequence: CDR1 MGHRA, CDR2 YSYEKL. V was pared by 4 bases and J by 7 bases, with 6 bases of the junction left unmatched. CDR3: CASSPIRTGGEKLFF. CDR3 in DNA: TGCGCCAGCAGCCCCATAAGGACAGGGGGTGAAAAACTGTTTTTT.

The gene calls are TRBV5-1 and TRBJ2-5; possibly TRBD1 for D (7 bases). V was cut by 2 bases and J by 4 bases, with 15 bases left in between. Germline V gene data show CDR1 as SGHRS and CDR2 as YFSETQ. The CDR3 is 15 residues long. CDR3 residues: CASSLLTGTSETQYF. CDR3 nucleotide sequence: TGCGCCAGCAGCTTACTGACAGGGACTTCAGAGACCCAGTACTTC.

The rearrangement joins TRBV27 to TRBJ2-2, with D uncertain. Per germline, CDR1 MNHEY and CDR2 SMNVEV (reference sequence). V was pared by 4 bases and J by 4 bases, with 10 bases between. CDR3 length: 14 residues. CDR3 sequence (DNA): TGTGCCAGCAGTTCTACCAGAGGCACCGGGGAGCTGTTTTTT. Translation: CASSSTRGTGELFF.

V usage is TRBV28 and J usage is TRBJ1-5; D is possibly TRBD1 (6 bases). Germline V gene data show CDR1 as MDHEN and CDR2 as SYDVKM. The CDR3 runs 13 residues. V lost 9 bases and J lost 5, with 14 bases in between. The CDR3 loop is CASRFGGYQPQHF. The CDR3 DNA reads as TGTGCCAGTCGATTTGGGGGCTATCAGCCCCAGCATTTT. The full variable domain, in which reference TRBV28 and TRBJ1-5 provide the parts outside the CDR3, is DVKVTQSSRYLVKRTGEKVFLECVQDMDHENMFWYRQDPGLGLRLIYFSYDVKMKEKGDIPEGYSVSREKKERFSLILESASTNQTSMYLCASRFGGYQPQHFGDGTRLSIL.

The rearrangement joins TRBV25-1 to TRBJ1-3, with 7 nucleotides matching TRBD1. Trimming at V came to 4 bases and at J to 4 bases, leaving 13 bases not matched to a gene. CDR3 length equals 17 residues. CDR1 is MGHDK and CDR2 is SYGVNS in the germline V gene. The CDR3: CASSGGRDSRWGNTIYF. The CDR3 DNA is TGTGCCAGCAGTGGAGGAAGGGACAGCAGATGGGGAAACACCATATATTTT. The full variable domain, its missing parts supplied by reference TRBV25-1 and TRBJ1-3, is EADIYQTPRYLVIGTGKKITLECSQTMGHDKMYWYQQDPGMELHLIHYSYGVNSTEKGDLSSESTVSRIRTEHFPLTLESARPSHTSQYLCASSGGRDSRWGNTIYFGEGSWLTVV.

The chain employs TRBV6-6 and TRBJ1-1, with TRBD1 matching over 10 bases. V trimming: 6 bases; J trimming: 1 base; junction bases outside the gene matches: 2. The CDR3 sequence is 14 residues long. Germline V gives CDR1 MNHNY, CDR2 SVGAGI (reference sequence). The CDR3 DNA follows: TGTGCCAGCAGATGGACAGGGGGGAACACTGAAGCTTTCTTT. Amino acid sequence: CASRWTGGNTEAFF.

The chain uses TRBV15 and TRBJ1-2; D possibly corresponds to TRBD1 (5 bases). Germline CDR1 LNHNV, CDR2 YYDKDF (reference sequence). The CDR3 runs to 14 residues. Trimming left V 2 bases short and J 3 bases short, with 10 bases between. This CDR3 is CATSRSGSHYGYTF. The CDR3 DNA reads as TGTGCCACCAGCAGATCAGGGTCCCACTATGGCTACACCTTC.